The 31 T cell receptor beta chains below all came from one sample that was sequenced in a study of CD4 T cells in relation to SARS-CoV-2 and coronaviruses. The unexposed donors gave CD4+ T cells in about 2011-2018, prior to COVID-19. The cells were cultured for around ten days before CD4+ T cells were isolated. Their cognate antigens are unknown. Sequenced by immunoSEQ multiplex PCR; TCRdb stores in-frame clones only, minus some. The sample holds just under 30,000 clones; approximately 79% are singletons and the top ten take about 12%. The sequencing input was CD4+ T cells from PBMCs, cultured in vitro. The receptors were gathered from a human donor in good health.

The chain has TRBV3-1 (or the pseudogene TRBV3-2) and TRBJ2-7; D is unresolved. CDR3 length: 16 residues. Between the trimmed V and J ends, which lost 0 bases and 4 bases, there was a span of 16 bases. Germline-derived CDR1 and CDR2 are LGHDT and YNNKEL (reference sequence). CDR3: CASSQDPPQRGYEQYF. CDR3 DNA sequence: TGTGCCAGCAGCCAAGATCCCCCCCAAAGAGGTTACGAGCAGTACTTC.

The chain links TRBV5-6 to TRBJ2-7; 8 bases fit TRBD2. Germline trimming cut 0 bases from V and 2 bases from J; bases unmatched to any gene: 7. Germline-derived CDR1 and CDR2 are SGHDT and YYEEEE. CDR3 length: 16 residues. CDR3 amino acids: CASSLEASGGTYEQYF. The CDR3 nucleotides are TGTGCCAGCAGCTTGGAAGCTTCGGGGGGGACCTACGAGCAGTACTTC.

The chain recombines TRBV7-9 with TRBJ1-2, with D unclear. The CDR3 totals 14 residues. Trimming pared 5 bases from V and 6 bases from J, leaving 16 bases between. The germline V gene encodes CDR1 SEHNR and CDR2 FQNEAQ (reference sequence). CDR3 bases: TGTGCCAGCAGCCCGTTTAATTTCGTGGATGGCTACACCTTC. Its protein is CASSPFNFVDGYTF.

The chain recombines TRBV5-1 with TRBJ1-1; D not certain. Trimming pared 4 bases from V and 3 bases from J, leaving 16 bases between. Germline CDR1 and CDR2: SGHRS and YFSETQ. CDR3 length: 15 amino acids. CDR3 residues: CASSRIGPADTEAFF. The CDR3, as DNA: TGCGCCAGCAGCCGAATTGGACCCGCGGACACTGAAGCTTTCTTT.

The rearrangement joins TRBV18 to TRBJ2-5; 8 nucleotides line up with TRBD2. The CDR3 consists of 13 residues. Per germline, CDR1 KGHSH and CDR2 LQKENI. J lost 4 bases, V lost 3 bases, and 1 base had no gene match. CDR3 region: CASSPSGGETQYF. CDR3 nucleotides: TGTGCCAGCTCACCGAGCGGGGGAGAGACCCAGTACTTC.

The gene calls are TRBV5-1 and TRBJ2-2; D is unclear. Trimming stripped 4 bases from V and 0 bases from J, with 13 bases between. The length of the CDR3 is 16 residues. Germline CDR1 SGHRS, CDR2 YFSETQ. CDR3 sequence: CASSPAALANTGELFF. Written as DNA, the CDR3 is TGCGCCAGCAGCCCGGCTGCCCTAGCGAACACCGGGGAGCTGTTTTTT.

The V call is TRBV21-1, the J call TRBJ1-1; the table's TRBD1 call for D was not verified on the DNA. TRBV21-1 is marked as a pseudogene. This CDR3 spans 15 amino acids. The CDR3 loop is CASSKRTEMNTEAFF. CDR3 nucleotides: TGTGCCAGCAGCAAAAGGACAGAAATGAACACTGAAGCTTTCTTT.

The rearrangement uses TRBV6-5 and TRBJ2-3; D is ambiguous. Germline V gives CDR1 MNHEY, CDR2 SVGAGI. CDR3 length equals 11 residues. Trimming removed 6 bases from V and 4 bases from J, with 5 bases in between. In DNA form, the CDR3 reads TGTGCCAGCAGGCAGGCAGATACGCAGTATTTT. This sequence encodes CASRQADTQYF.

The chain employs TRBV19 and TRBJ2-3; no reliable D call. Looked up from germline, CDR1 is LNHDA and CDR2 is SQIVND (reference sequence). The CDR3 contains 16 residues. The V and J ends lost 5 bases and 1 base respectively, with 16 bases between them. This CDR3 reads CASSQANTQRTDTQYF. The CDR3 nucleotides read TGTGCCAGTAGTCAAGCAAATACCCAGCGCACAGATACGCAGTATTTT.

The chain has TRBV5-1 and TRBJ2-7; no clear D. The germline CDR1 and CDR2 sequences are SGHRS and YFSETQ. The CDR3 has 13 residues. The V and J ends lost 3 bases and 0 bases respectively, with 7 bases between them. The CDR3 is CASSWASSYEQYF. The CDR3 DNA reads TGCGCCAGCAGCTGGGCGAGCTCCTACGAGCAGTACTTC.

The gene calls are TRBV6-1 and TRBJ1-5, with D maybe TRBD1 (5 bases). V lost 2 bases and J lost 8, with 19 bases in between. Looked up from germline, CDR1 is MNHNS and CDR2 is SASEGT. The CDR3 has 16 amino acids. The CDR3 region is CASSEYHQGGREPQHF. As DNA, the CDR3 is TGTGCCAGCAGTGAATACCACCAGGGAGGGCGGGAGCCCCAGCATTTT.

The chain has TRBV5-1 and TRBJ2-7, with 9 positions matching TRBD1. V shed 3 bases and J 5 bases; nucleotides not matched to a gene: 6. The CDR3 contains 14 residues. The germline V gene encodes CDR1 SGHRS and CDR2 YFSETQ. The CDR3: CASSSGQGWDEQYF. CDR3 nucleotides: TGCGCCAGCAGCTCTGGACAGGGGTGGGACGAGCAGTACTTC. The full variable domain, completed using reference TRBV5-1 and TRBJ2-7, is KAGVTQTPRYLIKTRGQQVTLSCSPISGHRSVSWYQQTPGQGLQFLFEYFSETQRNKGNFPGRFSGRQFSNSRSEMNVSTLELGDSALYLCASSSGQGWDEQYFGPGTRLTVT.

V and J are TRBV4-2 and TRBJ1-6; 8 bases agree with TRBD1. The CDR3 is 22 residues long. Losses at the gene ends were 4 bases for V and 3 bases for J; bases not matched to a gene: 23. The germline CDR1 and CDR2 sequences are LGHNA and YNFKEQ. The CDR3 nucleotides read TGTGCCAGCAGCCCGGCCCTCGTGACAGGGGAGGCCTCATCTCTCTATAATTCACCCCTCCACTTT. This translates into CASSPALVTGEASSLYNSPLHF.

V gene TRBV6-5 combines with J gene TRBJ2-7; 7 bases are shared with TRBD1. Looked up from germline, CDR1 is MNHEY and CDR2 is SVGAGI. This CDR3 has 14 residues. V was pared by 3 bases and J by 1 base, with 3 bases of the junction left unmatched. The CDR3, as DNA: TGTGCCAGCAGTTATGGGACAGAGTCCTACGAGCAGTACTTC. It encodes CASSYGTESYEQYF.

This chain joins TRBV19 and TRBJ2-5; 13 bases are a match to TRBD2. Germline-derived CDR1 and CDR2 are LNHDA and SQIVND (reference sequence). The CDR3 contains 15 residues. After removal of 4 bases from V and 5 bases from J, the junction contained 4 bases not matched to a gene. The CDR3 DNA sequence: TGTGCCAGTAGTACCGGGACTAGCGGGATGGAGACCCAGTACTTC. Its translation: CASSTGTSGMETQYF. Supplemented by reference TRBV19 and TRBJ2-5, the full variable domain reads DGGITQSPKYLFRKEGQNVTLSCEQNLNHDAMYWYRQDPGQGLRLIYYSQIVNDFQKGDIAEGYSVSREKKESFPLTVTSAQKNPTAFYLCASSTGTSGMETQYFGPGTRLLVL.

V is TRBV12-3 or TRBV12-4 and J is TRBJ1-5; D not resolved. This CDR3 spans 11 amino acids. V shed 5 bases and J shed 9 bases, with 8 bases lying between them. CDR3 DNA: TGTGCCAGCAGTACCGTAGGGCCCCAGCATTTT. This sequence encodes CASSTVGPQHF.

CDR3 amino acids: CAISAERDTYEQYF. The CDR3 DNA sequence: TGTGCCATCAGTGCGGAGCGGGATACCTACGAGCAGTACTTC. The chain recombines TRBV10-3 with TRBJ2-7, with 7 bases identical to TRBD2. V shed 4 bases and J 2 bases; nucleotides not matched to a gene: 5. This CDR3 contains 14 residues. CDR1 is ENHRY, CDR2 SYGVKD, per germline.

The chain links TRBV29-1 to TRBJ2-2; possibly TRBD2 for D (5 bases). CDR1 SQVTM and CDR2 ANQGSEA come from the germline V gene. Trimming removed 7 bases at V and 7 bases at J, with 16 bases between. CDR3 length: 13 residues. CDR3 loop: CSALGGWGGELFF. The CDR3 DNA follows: TGCAGCGCGCTGGGCGGGTGGGGCGGGGAGCTGTTTTTT.

This clone came up a few times. This rearrangement joins TRBV14 to TRBJ2-2; D gene unclear. V was trimmed by 0 bases and J by 5 bases, leaving 7 bases between them. The CDR3 covers 14 residues. The germline V gene has CDR1 SGHDN and CDR2 FVKESK. The CDR3 DNA sequence: TGTGCCAGCAGCCAAGATATGCTAACCGGGGAGCTGTTTTTT. Translation: CASSQDMLTGELFF.

The chain combines TRBV4-1 with TRBJ1-1, with D perhaps TRBD1 (5 bases). The CDR3 has 15 residues. CDR1 and CDR2 (germline): MGHRA, YSYEKL. V gave up 5 bases and J gave up 8 bases, with 21 bases separating them. DNA of the CDR3: TGCGCCAGCAGCAAACGAGGCGGGGACCTAATGGAAGCTTTCTTT. Its protein is CASSKRGGDLMEAFF.

The chain combines TRBV18 with TRBJ2-1, with TRBD2 matching over 10 bases. This CDR3 has 18 residues. Germline V gene data show CDR1 as KGHSH and CDR2 as LQKENI. J gave up 13 bases and V 2 bases, and 20 bases lay outside the gene matches. This CDR3 is CASSPESSGSSLRRGQFF. CDR3 coding DNA: TGTGCCAGCTCACCAGAGTCTAGCGGGAGTTCGTTAAGGAGGGGTCAGTTCTTC.

V usage is TRBV6-5 and J usage is TRBJ2-3; D may be TRBD1 (6 bases). Germline V lookup: CDR1 MNHEY, CDR2 SVGAGI. V shed 8 bases and J shed 6 bases, with 21 bases lying between them. The CDR3 covers 15 residues. CDR3 in amino acids: CASRPGHDVSDTQYF. The CDR3 nucleotides are TGTGCCAGCCGACCGGGACACGACGTGTCGGATACGCAGTATTTT.

The rearrangement uses TRBV4-2 and TRBJ1-4, with 8 positions matching TRBD1. Germline values: CDR1 LGHNA, CDR2 YNFKEQ. V shed 0 bases, J shed 4 bases, and the junction held 7 bases outside the gene matches. The CDR3 is 17 residues long. The CDR3 DNA is TGTGCCAGCAGCCAAGAAGGGACAGGCGCCTTTAATGAAAAACTGTTTTTT. Its protein product is CASSQEGTGAFNEKLFF.

This chain connects TRBV10-3 to TRBJ2-5, with 7 positions matching TRBD1. J gave up 4 bases and V 1 base, and 12 bases lay outside the gene matches. Germline V gives CDR1 ENHRY, CDR2 SYGVKD. This CDR3 is built from 17 residues. CDR3 nucleotide sequence: TGTGCCATCAGTGAGTGGGTTTCGACAGGGTCGGGAGAGACCCAGTACTTC. This gives the protein CAISEWVSTGSGETQYF.

The rearrangement joins TRBV7-2 to TRBJ1-5, with TRBD1 identical over 9 bases. This CDR3 region has 15 residues. Germline V gene data show CDR1 as SGHTA and CDR2 as FQGNSA. With V trimmed by 1 base and J by 7 bases, 5 bases remained unmatched. The CDR3 loop reads CASSLVGTGSQPQHF. CDR3 DNA sequence: TGTGCCAGCAGCTTAGTAGGGACAGGGAGCCAGCCCCAGCATTTT.

This clone was counted a single time. The V and J genes are TRBV2 and TRBJ2-7, with D maybe TRBD1 (6 bases). CDR1 is SNHLY, CDR2 FYNNEI, per germline. V was shortened by 6 bases and J by 3 bases, with 12 bases between the two germline ends. The CDR3 loop spans 13 amino acids. CDR3 region: CASRKGQNYEQYF. The CDR3 DNA reads as TGTGCCAGCAGGAAAGGACAGAACTACGAGCAGTACTTC.

This clone was observed a handful of times. The chain employs TRBV7-2 and TRBJ1-1, with D possibly matching TRBD1 (6 bases). V lost 4 bases to trimming and J lost 2 bases, with 17 bases between them. Germline V gene sequence: CDR1 SGHTA, CDR2 FQGNSA. The CDR3 sequence is 16 residues long. The DNA for the CDR3 is TGTGCCAGCAGCTCACGAATCAGGGGCGGAAACACTGAAGCTTTCTTT. This translates into CASSSRIRGGNTEAFF.

This chain links TRBV5-1 with TRBJ1-4; no clear D. CDR3 length equals 14 residues. Germline CDR1 is SGHRS and CDR2 is YFSETQ. Trimming pared 1 base from V and 7 bases from J, leaving 11 bases between. The CDR3 loop is CASSLSGPAEKLFF. In DNA, the CDR3 is TGCGCCAGCAGCTTGTCGGGTCCGGCTGAAAAACTGTTTTTT.

The CDR3 here is CASSLTSLQGTGETQYF. The CDR3 nucleotides read TGTGCCAGCAGCTTAACCTCTCTTCAGGGGACGGGGGAGACCCAGTACTTC. The chain joins TRBV7-9 to TRBJ2-5, with D tentatively TRBD1 (6 bases). Deletions cut 2 bases from V and 5 bases from J, with 21 bases between. This CDR3 contains 17 residues. Germline CDR1 SEHNR, CDR2 FQNEAQ (reference sequence).

The V gene is TRBV28, the J gene TRBJ1-2; D gene uncertain. The CDR3 contains 15 residues. CDR1 and CDR2 (germline): MDHEN, SYDVKM. Trimming stripped 4 bases from V and 5 bases from J, with 17 bases between. In nucleotides, the CDR3 is TGTGCCAGCAGTTATAGTGGCGGACGAAGATATGGCTACACCTTC. Its translation is CASSYSGGRRYGYTF.

In this sample, this clone turned up once. V gene TRBV15 combines with J gene TRBJ1-3; no firm D call. The germline gives CDR1 LNHNV, CDR2 YYDKDF (reference sequence). The germline V and J ends were trimmed by 0 bases and 0 bases, with 6 bases remaining between them. The CDR3 runs 15 residues. CDR3 sequence (DNA): TGTGCCACCAGCAGAGAAAGAGTCTCTGGAAACACCATATATTTT. Protein sequence: CATSRERVSGNTIYF.